The TCR beta chain under discussion was sequenced for a study of control samples from healthy donors and cancer patients. CDR3 length: 17 amino acids. V was clipped by 3 bases and J by 0 bases, with 15 bases between them. CDR1 is SGHKS, CDR2 YYEKEE, per germline (reference sequence). Here immunoSEQ multiplex PCR was the method, and the copy in TCRdb shows in-frame clones only, minus some. The sample consists of 350,000 to 450,000 clones, approximately 90% of them appearing once. What was sequenced was PBMCs. V is TRBV5-5 and J is TRBJ2-2, with D possibly being TRBD1 (6 bases). This clonotype was obtained from a man in his forties with head and neck cancer. The CDR3 region has the DNA TGTGCCAGCAGCTCTGAGCCGGACAGTACGAACACCGGGGAGCTGTTTTTT. Amino acid sequence: CASSSEPDSTNTGELFF.